A selection of T cell receptor beta chains follows, all from one sample in a study of shared clonotypes between healthy human individuals. The assay was immunoSEQ multiplex PCR, and TCRdb's table has in-frame clones only and misses some. Of around 550,000 clones detected, almost 97% appear once; the ten largest clones hold approximately 0.06%. Sequenced input: naive CD4+ T cells sorted from blood. These receptors came from a woman in her twenties or thirties in good health. Each CDR3 is given with its conserved first and last residue. The D gene is left open where the match is weak. Rows give clone size only sometimes, using once, few, many, or a class for an expanded clone.

TRBV29-1,TRBJ2-7,.,TRBD1,TGCAGCGTTGCCGGCAGAGGACAGGGTTCGGCATTCTACGAGCAGTACTTC,CSVAGRGQGSAFYEQYF
TRBV6-5,TRBJ2-3,.,TRBD1,TGTGCCAGCAGTCAGGGACAGGGAGGACCAGATACGCAGTATTTT,CASSQGQGGPDTQYF
TRBV27,TRBJ1-2,.,TRBD1,TGTGCCAGCAGTTTGGGGACAGGGAAGGTGCCCTATGGCTACACCTTC,CASSLGTGKVPYGYTF
TRBV30,TRBJ1-6,.,.,TGTGCCTGGAGCCACACTAATTCACCCCTCCACTTT,CAWSHTNSPLHF
TRBV7-8,TRBJ2-3,once,TRBD2,TGTGCCAGCACCCGACTAGCGGGAGGGAGCACAGATACGCAGTATTTT,CASTRLAGGSTDTQYF
TRBV10-2,TRBJ2-7,.,.,TGCGCCAGCAGTGATGAGGGTAGGGAGCAGTACTTC,CASSDEGREQYF
TRBV11-1,TRBJ2-7,.,TRBD1,TGTGCCAGCAGCTCAATCCTGACAGGGGGTACCTACGAGCAGTACTTC,CASSSILTGGTYEQYF
TRBV5-4,TRBJ2-7,.,.,TGTGCCAGCAGTCCCCAGGTTAGCGGTTCCTACGAGCAGTACTTC,CASSPQVSGSYEQYF
TRBV5-1,TRBJ2-5,.,.,TGCGCCAGCAGCTTGGGTTCTCTAGAGACCCAGTACTTC,CASSLGSLETQYF
TRBV28,TRBJ2-6,once,.,TGTGCCAGCAGTTTATGGCGCAGGGAGACCTCTGGGGCCAACGTCCTGACTTTC,CASSLWRRETSGANVLTF
TRBV18,TRBJ2-3,.,TRBD2,TGTGCCAGCTCACCAGGGACTAGCGGGGCGCATACGCAGTATTTT,CASSPGTSGAHTQYF
TRBV27,TRBJ1-3,.,.,TGTGCCAGCAGTTTGTGGTCTGGAAACACCATATATTTT,CASSLWSGNTIYF
TRBV7-3,TRBJ2-5,.,.,TGTGCCAGCAATGATCGTGGGGAGACCCAGTACTTC,CASNDRGETQYF
TRBV5-4,TRBJ2-1,.,TRBD2,TGTGCCAGCAGCTTATACGGGAGGCGGGACAATGAGCAGTTCTTC,CASSLYGRRDNEQFF
TRBV21-1,TRBJ2-1,.,.,TGTGCCAGCCGCAGACTAGCGGGAACCTCCTACAATGAGCAGTTCTTC,CASRRLAGTSYNEQFF
TRBV28,TRBJ1-1,.,.,TGTGCCAGCAGTTTACCACGTCGCGCCGCTGAAGCTTTCTTT,CASSLPRRAAEAFF
TRBV28,TRBJ2-7,.,.,TGTGCCAGCAGTTTTGAGGGCTCCTACGAGCAGTACTTC,CASSFEGSYEQYF
TRBV2,TRBJ1-1,.,TRBD1,TGTGCCAGCTCGCGACAGGGGGACACTGAAGCTTTCTTT,CASSRQGDTEAFF
TRBV19,TRBJ1-1,.,.,TGTGCCAGTAGTATAGAGCCGGGGAACACTGAAGCTTTCTTT,CASSIEPGNTEAFF
TRBV28,TRBJ2-3,.,.,TGTGCCAGCAGTCAATCACACAGGGAGAACACAGATACGCAGTATTTT,CASSQSHRENTDTQYF
TRBV27,TRBJ2-7,.,TRBD2,TGTGCCAGCAGTTCTAGCGGGAGCTCCTACGAGCAGTACTTC,CASSSSGSSYEQYF
TRBV28,TRBJ2-7,once,TRBD2,TGTGCCAGCAGTATACAGCGGGAGGCGCCGGAGCAGTACTTC,CASSIQREAPEQYF
TRBV15,TRBJ1-1,.,TRBD1,TGTGCCACCAGCAGAGACCTCGGGACAGGCTCTGAAGCTTTCTTT,CATSRDLGTGSEAFF
TRBV9,TRBJ1-1,.,.,TGTGCCAGCAGCGTAGGGGATTCCACTGAAGCTTTCTTT,CASSVGDSTEAFF
TRBV5-1,TRBJ2-7,.,.,TGCGCCAGCAGCTTGGCCGCAGGGGCAATAGACGAGCAGTACTTC,CASSLAAGAIDEQYF
TRBV7-9,TRBJ1-4,.,TRBD1,TGTGCCAGCAGCTCCGACAGGGGGCTAGGAGAAAAACTGTTTTTT,CASSSDRGLGEKLFF
TRBV9,TRBJ2-2,.,.,TGTGCCAGCAGCTACGTGACCGGGGAGCTGTTTTTT,CASSYVTGELFF
TRBV6-5,TRBJ2-7,.,.,TGTGCCAGCAGTTACACCGTCATGCAAGCCTACGAGCAGTACTTC,CASSYTVMQAYEQYF
TRBV18,TRBJ2-1,.,.,TGTGCCAGCTCACTAGGGATGGGTCACAATGAGCAGTTCTTC,CASSLGMGHNEQFF
TRBV25-1,TRBJ2-2,.,.,TGTGCCAGCTCGGGGCCTAGGGTAGAGACCGGGGAGCTGTTTTTT,CASSGPRVETGELFF
TRBV5-1,TRBJ2-3,once,TRBD1,TGCGCCAGCAGCTTGGTTTCGGGACAGGGGGCCACAGATACGCAGTATTTT,CASSLVSGQGATDTQYF
TRBV10-3,TRBJ2-1,.,.,TGTGCCATCAGTGGTCCCAACCGAGATGAGCAGTTCTTC,CAISGPNRDEQFF
TRBV6-4,TRBJ2-7,.,TRBD2,TGTGCCAGCAGTGAAGGGACTAGCGGGATCTGCGTCTACGAGCAGTACTTC,CASSEGTSGICVYEQYF
TRBV2,TRBJ1-2,once,.,TGTGCCAGCAGTGAACAGGGGTCCTATGGCTACACCTTC,CASSEQGSYGYTF
TRBV9,TRBJ2-6,.,.,TGTGCCAGCAGCGTAGCTCCAGTTAACTCTGGGGCCAACGTCCTGACTTTC,CASSVAPVNSGANVLTF
TRBV11-2,TRBJ2-5,.,.,TGTGCCAGCCTCTGGTGGGGGGGCGGTGGGGAGACCCAGTACTTC,CASLWWGGGGETQYF
TRBV29-1,TRBJ2-5,.,TRBD2,TGCAGCATGAGCGGGAGTGAAGAGACCCAGTACTTC,CSMSGSEETQYF
TRBV10-1,TRBJ2-7,.,TRBD1,TGCGCCAGCAGTGCGGGACAGGGCCCCTACGAGCAGTACTTC,CASSAGQGPYEQYF
TRBV28,TRBJ2-1,.,.,TGTGCCAGCAGTTTAACGGAGATCTACAATGAGCAGTTCTTC,CASSLTEIYNEQFF
TRBV27,TRBJ2-7,.,.,TGTGCCAGCAGTGACGGACTATACGAGCAGTACTTC,CASSDGLYEQYF
TRBV7-9,TRBJ2-6,.,.,TGTGCCAGCAGCTTAGGTGCCAACGTCCTGACTTTC,CASSLGANVLTF
TRBV4-1,TRBJ1-1,once,.,TGCGCCAGCAGCCCCGGGACGAATCCTGAAGCTTTCTTT,CASSPGTNPEAFF
TRBV5-1,TRBJ1-6,.,.,TGCGCCAGCAGCTTGGACAGGGTTGTTGATTCACCCCTCCACTTT,CASSLDRVVDSPLHF
TRBV5-1,TRBJ2-3,.,.,TGCGCCAGCAGCTCCCCCGGGAGCTACACAGATACGCAGTATTTT,CASSSPGSYTDTQYF